A selection of T cell receptor beta chains follows, all from one sample in a study of blood T cell repertoires in COVID-19. Generated by immunoSEQ multiplex PCR, the TCRdb table keeps only in-frame clones and is missing some. The table records 140,000 to 150,000 clones, over 75% of them present only once. Material: peripheral blood. These receptors were taken from a man aged 65-85 years with acute or convalescent COVID-19. Both conserved end residues are trimmed from each CDR3.

TRBV27	TRBJ1-6	ASSDRDSPLH
TRBV24-1	TRBJ2-1	ATSGRQGLGDSTYNEQF
TRBV10-1	TRBJ1-2	ASSGGNYGYT
TRBV5-1	TRBJ2-3	ASSPLVSGGNTDTQY
TRBV7-8	TRBJ2-3	ASSLKGDTQY
TRBV28	TRBJ1-3	ASSLGGQLSGNTIY
TRBV7-2	TRBJ1-5	ASSSGSFEPQH
TRBV5-1	TRBJ2-5	ASSLANYRQETQY
TRBV6-5	TRBJ1-6	ASRGGQGPSPLH
TRBV15	TRBJ1-2	ATSRDSGTAYGYT
TRBV28	TRBJ1-4	ASSDRKEKLF
TRBV4-1	TRBJ1-2	ASSQERTSLRT
TRBV5-1	TRBJ1-2	ASSLEYPGARYGYT
TRBV3-1/TRBV3-2	TRBJ1-6	ASSQDSGNRSPLH
TRBV5-1	TRBJ1-1	ASSPGQTNTEAF
TRBV7-9	TRBJ1-1	ASSIGTGQAF
TRBV5-5	TRBJ1-2	ASSLVGGGAVRGYT
TRBV5-1	TRBJ1-2	ASTPSYGYT
TRBV5-4	TRBJ2-3	ASSAGTGGTDTQY
TRBV19	TRBJ2-3	ASSMDREGSTDTQY
TRBV5-1	TRBJ2-5	ASSLDSGETQY
TRBV7-2	TRBJ1-6	ASSSTGTAHSPLH
TRBV6-1	TRBJ1-4	ASSEDRFTTNEKLF
TRBV4-1	TRBJ1-1	ASSRRPEGNTEAF
TRBV7-3	TRBJ1-1	ASSLHMNTEAF
TRBV2	TRBJ2-1	ASRRTSGGNEQF
TRBV28	TRBJ1-5	ASSGEGGGNQPQH
TRBV24-1	TRBJ1-5	ATSEGAGQPQH
TRBV7-2	TRBJ2-2	ASSPRQGADGELF
TRBV5-6	TRBJ2-7	ASSLRDIYEQY
TRBV6-5	TRBJ1-2	ASSSTANYGYT
TRBV3-1/TRBV3-2	TRBJ2-5	ASSQDSLADLGGETQY
TRBV27	TRBJ2-7	ASKKQGAREQC
TRBV5-1	TRBJ1-1	ASSLGVIKNTEAF
TRBV28	TRBJ2-5	ASTVQGAETQY
TRBV3-1/TRBV3-2	TRBJ2-7	ASSQVLASTYEQY
TRBV18	TRBJ1-2	ASSPTTGVLDGYT
TRBV4-2	TRBJ1-2	ASSQGQGGEYGYT
TRBV10-3	TRBJ2-7	AISDLNPGEQY
TRBV5-1	TRBJ1-1	ASRATGAVTEAF
TRBV11-2	TRBJ2-7	ASSLDSTGYEQY
TRBV9	TRBJ2-1	ASTQGQTWNEQF
TRBV20-1	TRBJ1-5	SASSGSNQPQH
TRBV6-5	TRBJ1-2	ASSWSQGEDGYT
TRBV3-1/TRBV3-2	TRBJ2-1	ATSIAASSYNEQF
TRBV4-2	TRBJ2-6	ASSPRQGASGANVLT